Listed below are T cell receptor beta chains from one sample, sequenced in a study of OX40 agonist ivuxolimab in advanced cancers. The assay was immunoSEQ multiplex PCR, and TCRdb's table has in-frame clones only and misses some. This table holds approximately 100,000 clones, approximately 88% found once. The sequencing here drew on CD4+ or CD8+ T cells sorted from blood, taken in a trial of the OX40 agonist ivuxolimab. The receptors here all came from an adult with an advanced solid tumor such as melanoma, head and neck, liver or kidney cancer. Both conserved end residues are part of each CDR3. Fields, in order: V gene, clone size, J gene, D gene, CDR3 protein, CDR3 DNA. D genes are given only for firm matches. Rows give clone size only sometimes, using once, few, many, or a class for an expanded clone.

v_call: TRBV15; clone_size: NA; j_call: TRBJ2-3; d_call: NA; cdr3_aa: CATSRQGDTQYF; cdr3_nt: TGTGCCACCAGCAGACAGGGGGATACGCAGTATTTT
v_call: TRBV28; clone_size: NA; j_call: TRBJ1-5; d_call: NA; cdr3_aa: CASSRDLNQPQHF; cdr3_nt: TGTGCCAGCAGTCGGGACCTCAATCAGCCCCAGCATTTT
v_call: TRBV6-6; clone_size: NA; j_call: TRBJ1-1; d_call: NA; cdr3_aa: CASSGRGFGAEAFF; cdr3_nt: TGTGCCAGCAGCGGCCGGGGGTTCGGGGCTGAAGCTTTCTTT
v_call: TRBV5-1; clone_size: NA; j_call: TRBJ1-1; d_call: NA; cdr3_aa: CASSLVIGTEAFF; cdr3_nt: TGCGCCAGCAGCTTGGTTATTGGCACTGAAGCTTTCTTT
v_call: TRBV9; clone_size: NA; j_call: TRBJ1-2; d_call: TRBD1; cdr3_aa: CASSPGRGAYGYTF; cdr3_nt: TGTGCCAGCTCACCAGGCAGGGGGGCCTATGGCTACACCTTC
v_call: TRBV4-2; clone_size: once; j_call: TRBJ2-1; d_call: TRBD2; cdr3_aa: CASSQGGYLSYNEQFF; cdr3_nt: TGTGCCAGCAGCCAGGGGGGGTATCTATCCTACAATGAGCAGTTCTTC
v_call: TRBV11-3; clone_size: few; j_call: TRBJ1-6; d_call: NA; cdr3_aa: CASSLSPGSPLHF; cdr3_nt: TGTGCCAGCAGCTTATCCCCCGGCTCACCCCTCCACTTT
v_call: TRBV4-1; clone_size: NA; j_call: TRBJ1-6; d_call: NA; cdr3_aa: CASRRMGGKDSPLHF; cdr3_nt: TGCGCCAGCAGGCGGATGGGGGGAAAAGACTCACCCCTCCACTTT
v_call: TRBV9; clone_size: NA; j_call: TRBJ1-5; d_call: TRBD1; cdr3_aa: CASSPTPGQGSAQHF; cdr3_nt: TGTGCCAGCAGCCCCACCCCGGGACAGGGATCAGCCCAGCATTTT
v_call: TRBV7-8; clone_size: NA; j_call: TRBJ1-5; d_call: NA; cdr3_aa: CASSPGLYSNQPQHF; cdr3_nt: TGTGCCAGCAGCCCCGGGCTATATAGCAATCAGCCCCAGCATTTT
v_call: TRBV6-5; clone_size: NA; j_call: TRBJ1-1; d_call: NA; cdr3_aa: CASSSVDGAVNTEASF; cdr3_nt: TGTGCCAGCAGTTCAGTCGACGGGGCGGTGAACACTGAAGCTTCCTTT
v_call: TRBV7-9; clone_size: NA; j_call: TRBJ2-1; d_call: NA; cdr3_aa: CASSAETSNEQFF; cdr3_nt: TGTGCCAGCAGCGCAGAGACTAGCAATGAGCAGTTCTTC
v_call: TRBV5-5; clone_size: NA; j_call: TRBJ2-3; d_call: NA; cdr3_aa: CASSLRVSDTQYF; cdr3_nt: TGTGCCAGCAGCTTGAGGGTTTCAGATACGCAGTATTTT
v_call: TRBV7-3; clone_size: NA; j_call: TRBJ1-1; d_call: NA; cdr3_aa: CASSLRMNTEAFF; cdr3_nt: TGTGCCAGCAGCTTACGCATGAACACTGAAGCTTTCTTT
v_call: TRBV13; clone_size: once; j_call: TRBJ1-1; d_call: NA; cdr3_aa: CASSLRDGGNTEAFF; cdr3_nt: TGTGCCAGCAGCCTCCGGGACGGTGGGAACACTGAAGCTTTCTTT
v_call: TRBV6-1; clone_size: NA; j_call: TRBJ2-7; d_call: TRBD1; cdr3_aa: CASSETGQGAYEQYF; cdr3_nt: TGTGCCAGCAGTGAAACCGGACAGGGGGCCTACGAGCAGTACTTC
v_call: TRBV11-3; clone_size: NA; j_call: TRBJ2-2; d_call: NA; cdr3_aa: CASSPPAGRRTGELFF; cdr3_nt: TGTGCCAGCAGCCCCCCCGCAGGGAGGAGGACCGGGGAGCTGTTTTTT